This T cell receptor beta chain was recovered during a study of shared clonotypes between healthy human individuals. Study results and limitations: When compared with the clonotypes that were shared by all four sorted-subset donors, the non-shared clonotypes turned out to have lower generation probabilities.

DNA at about 210 ng, roughly 30,000 T cell genomes, went into sorted-subset replicate PCRs. Clones were sequenced by immunoSEQ multiplex PCR, and TCRdb holds only the in-frame ones, with some missing. Here the sample spans just under 350,000 clones, around 70% being singletons. The V end was cut by 1 base, the J end by 3 bases, with 7 bases between. The CDR3 runs 13 residues. CDR1 and CDR2 from the germline V gene are MDHEN and SYDVKM. About this clone itself: Its antigen is undetermined.

Material for sequencing was memory CD4+ T cells sorted from blood. The subset here: CD45RA-negative fraction. The receptor's source is a young man in good health. The chain links TRBV28 to TRBJ2-7; no definite D call. The CDR3 DNA reads as TGTGCCAGCAGTTTATTCACGTTCTACGAGCAGTACTTC. This codes for CASSLFTFYEQYF.